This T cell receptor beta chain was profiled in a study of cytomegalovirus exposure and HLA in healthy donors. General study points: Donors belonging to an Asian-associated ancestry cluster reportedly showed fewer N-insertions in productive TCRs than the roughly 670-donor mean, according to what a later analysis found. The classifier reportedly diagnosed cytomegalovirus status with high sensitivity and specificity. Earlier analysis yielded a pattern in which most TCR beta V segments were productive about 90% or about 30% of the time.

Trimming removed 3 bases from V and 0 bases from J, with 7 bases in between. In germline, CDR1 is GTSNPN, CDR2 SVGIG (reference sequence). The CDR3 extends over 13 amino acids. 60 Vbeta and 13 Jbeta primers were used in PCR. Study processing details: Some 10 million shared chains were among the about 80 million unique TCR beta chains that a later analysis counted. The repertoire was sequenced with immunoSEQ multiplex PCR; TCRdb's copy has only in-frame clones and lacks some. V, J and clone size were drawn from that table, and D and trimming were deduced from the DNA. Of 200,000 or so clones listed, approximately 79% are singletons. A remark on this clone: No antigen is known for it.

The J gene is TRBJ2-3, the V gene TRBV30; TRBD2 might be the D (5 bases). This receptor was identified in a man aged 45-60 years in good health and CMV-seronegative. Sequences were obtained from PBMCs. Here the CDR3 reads CAWRTTSTDTQYF. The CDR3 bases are TGTGCCTGGAGGACTACTAGCACAGATACGCAGTATTTT.